The clone carrying this T cell receptor (beta chain) was found many times. What it binds is unknown. Indicated time point: patch test 2, 6 weeks after DPC sensitization. Indicated treatment: therapeutic diphenylcyclopropenone sensitization with weekly scalp DPC. The CDR3 loop spans 15 amino acids. Between the trimmed V and J ends, which lost 5 bases and 5 bases, there was a span of 18 bases. Germline V gene sequence: CDR1 SQVTM, CDR2 ANQGSEA. The library tagged individual cDNA molecules with unique molecular identifiers. Original analysis: Samples ranged from about 23,224 to 700,000 TCRs, with a median of 95,638. TCRdb processed the RACE reads anew with MiXCR; each CDR3 protein has one entry. The V and J calls follow TCRdb's processing rather than the paper's. The sample has 100,000 or so distinct CDR3 sequences, about 9.6% seen once. The sample is drawn from a study of human T cells and chemical hapten exposure. Overall study: DPC 0.01% went on the upper back by patch test, with reading at 6 days. General study results and limits: Given that the donors had alopecia, their immune response may differ from that seen in healthy people.

The clonotype originates from a woman aged 40 to 50 with alopecia areata. Some clones in this sample may be carry-over from other donors' samples. Sequencing used whole blood, obtained in connection with sensitization to the hapten diphenylcyclopropenone (DPC). This chain connects TRBV29-1 to TRBJ2-2, with D tentatively TRBD1 (6 bases). The CDR3 nucleotides are TGCAGCGTTACTCGACAGGACCCAAAGACCGGGGAGCTGTTTTTT. Translating gives CSVTRQDPKTGELFF.